A selection of T cell receptor beta chains follows, all from one sample in a study of T cells in Graves' hyperthyroidism and ophthalmopathy. MiXCR, run by TCRdb on the multiplex PCR reads, gives a single entry per CDR3 protein. The top ten hold around 62% of the sample, which has around 300,000 distinct CDR3 sequences, approximately 20% seen once. The sequenced sample was blood. Every receptor here comes from a man aged 25-40 years with Graves' ophthalmopathy. Both conserved end residues are part of each CDR3. D genes are given only for firm matches. Not all rows give a size; the values are once, few, many and, for expanded clones, a class.

>TRBJ1-3|TRBV7-9|few|18|TRBD1
CASSLSGQGTYSGNTIYF
TGTGCCAGCAGCTTATCCGGACAGGGGACCTACTCTGGAAACACCATATATTTT
>TRBJ2-2|TRBV7-2|many|17|.
CASSLAPTVRGTGELFF
TGTGCCAGCAGCTTAGCCCCGACGGTACGAGGCACCGGGGAGCTGTTTTTT
>TRBJ2-1|TRBV3-1|few|20|TRBD2
CASSQVARGRGLAGVNEQFF
TGTGCCAGCAGCCAAGTGGCCAGGGGGCGAGGACTAGCGGGAGTCAATGAGCAGTTCTTC
>TRBJ2-5|TRBV3-1|many|16|TRBD2
CASSQRTSGREETQYF
TGTGCCAGCAGCCAAAGGACTAGCGGGAGGGAAGAGACCCAGTACTTC
>TRBJ2-3|TRBV7-7|.|13|.
CASSLAEADTQYF
TGTGCTAGCAGCTTAGCGGAAGCGGATACGCAGTATTTT
>TRBJ2-7|TRBV28|many|14|.
CASSFSGQSYEQYF
TGTGCCAGCAGTTTTTCAGGACAAAGCTACGAGCAGTACTTC
>TRBJ1-6|TRBV28|.|16|TRBD1
CASSLPRDRGGVPLHF
TGTGCCAGCAGTTTACCCCGGGACAGGGGGGGGGTACCCCTCCACTTT
>TRBJ2-7|TRBV27|many|15|.
CASSPRTRSSYEQYF
TGTGCCAGCAGTCCGAGGACGCGTAGCTCCTACGAGCAGTACTTC
>TRBJ2-1|TRBV5-1|.|17|TRBD2
CASSLSDWTSALNEQFF
TGCGCCAGCAGCCTGTCTGATTGGACTAGCGCCCTCAATGAGCAGTTCTTC
>TRBJ1-1|TRBV7-2|.|14|.
CASSAGSLNTEAFF
TGTGCCAGCAGCGCAGGGTCCTTGAACACTGAAGCTTTCTTT
>TRBJ2-5|TRBV7-8|.|13|.
CASSLDWRETQYF
TGTGCCAGCAGCTTAGACTGGAGGGAGACCCAGTACTTC
>TRBJ2-1|TRBV12-3/TRBV12-4|many|17|TRBD2
CASSLGWASGRGNEQFF
TGTGCCAGCAGTTTAGGGTGGGCTAGCGGGAGGGGAAATGAGCAGTTCTTC
>TRBJ2-1|TRBV30|many|15|.
CAWSPDSPNYNEQFF
TGTGCCTGGAGTCCTGACTCCCCGAACTACAATGAGCAGTTCTTC
>TRBJ2-7|TRBV4-1|.|15|.
CASSQQYGISYEQYF
TGCGCCAGCAGTCAACAGTACGGCATTAGCTACGAGCAGTACTTC
>TRBJ2-3|TRBV15|.|16|.
CATSRVGGAGTDTQYF
TGTGCCACCAGCAGAGTGGGGGGAGCGGGCACAGATACGCAGTATTTT
>TRBJ1-4|TRBV11-1|.|14|TRBD1
CASSEGQGMEKLFF
TGTGCCAGCAGCGAGGGACAGGGGATGGAAAAACTGTTTTTT
>TRBJ2-5|TRBV5-1|many|14|TRBD2
CASSQNGLEETQYF
TGCGCCAGCAGCCAAAACGGACTAGAAGAGACCCAGTACTTC
>TRBJ2-3|TRBV2|few|13|.
CACRSSSTDTQYF
TGTGCCTGCCGATCTAGCAGCACAGATACGCAGTATTTT
>TRBJ1-1|TRBV20-1|few|14|TRBD1
CSASVQGMNTEAFF
TGCAGTGCTAGCGTACAGGGGATGAACACTGAAGCTTTCTTT
>TRBJ2-1|TRBV3-1|many|14|TRBD2
CASSTGRGDNEQFF
TGTGCCAGCAGTACCGGGAGGGGGGACAATGAGCAGTTCTTC
>TRBJ2-3|TRBV19|many|12|.
CASSESGDTQYF
TGTGCCAGTAGTGAATCCGGAGATACGCAGTATTTT
>TRBJ2-4|TRBV5-1|few|15|.
CASSRLQGIENIQYF
TGCGCCAGCAGCAGACTACAGGGCATTGAAAACATTCAGTACTTC
>TRBJ2-2|TRBV12-3/TRBV12-4|many|15|.
CASLTGDANTGELFF
TGTGCCAGTTTGACGGGAGACGCGAACACCGGGGAGCTGTTTTTT
>TRBJ1-5|TRBV19|.|18|.
CASSMVRPGVYSNQPQHF
TGTGCCAGTAGTATGGTCAGACCTGGGGTTTATAGCAATCAGCCCCAGCATTTT
>TRBJ2-7|TRBV2|many|11|.
CASRQGYEQYF
TGTGCCAGCAGGCAGGGCTACGAGCAGTACTTC
>TRBJ1-1|TRBV5-1|many|17|.
CASSLVGMTVGATEAFF
TGCGCCAGCAGCTTGGTGGGTATGACAGTCGGGGCCACTGAAGCTTTCTTT
>TRBJ2-7|TRBV9|.|16|TRBD1
CASSGSRQGASYEQYF
TGTGCCAGCAGCGGTTCCAGACAGGGGGCCTCCTACGAGCAGTACTTC
>TRBJ1-2|TRBV19|few|15|.
CASSMSMGGEYGYTF
TGTGCCAGTAGTATGTCGATGGGGGGGGAGTATGGCTACACCTTC
>TRBJ2-7|TRBV7-8|few|15|TRBD2
CASSSIAGVSYEQYF
TGTGCCAGCAGCTCGATAGCGGGAGTTAGCTACGAGCAGTACTTC
>TRBJ1-1|TRBV5-6|.|13|.
CASSLDSRTEAFF
TGTGCCAGCAGCTTGGACTCCCGCACTGAAGCTTTCTTT
>TRBJ1-2|TRBV5-1|.|14|TRBD1
CASSQMTGAYGYTF
TGCGCCAGCAGCCAAATGACAGGGGCTTATGGCTACACCTTC
>TRBJ2-7|TRBV11-3|many|12|.
CASSLDRYEQYF
TGTGCCAGCAGCTTAGATCGGTACGAGCAGTACTTC
>TRBJ2-5|TRBV7-8|.|17|TRBD2
CASSPRSRWEGPETQYF
TGTGCCAGCAGCCCCCGTTCCAGGTGGGAGGGCCCGGAGACCCAGTACTTC
>TRBJ2-3|TRBV29-1|once|13|.
CSVGGVSTDTQYF
TGCAGCGTTGGTGGTGTTAGCACAGATACGCAGTATTTT
>TRBJ2-1|TRBV6-1|.|15|.
CASSEGPTPYNEQFF
TGTGCCAGCAGTGAGGGACCGACCCCCTACAATGAGCAGTTCTTC
>TRBJ1-2|TRBV20-1|few|12|.
CSARGTAVGYTF
TGCAGTGCTAGAGGGACGGCGGTCGGCTACACCTTC
>TRBJ2-2|TRBV20-1|.|14|.
CSARDPLNTGELFF
TGCAGTGCTAGAGATCCCCTGAACACCGGGGAGCTGTTTTTT
>TRBJ2-5|TRBV24-1|.|17|TRBD1
CATSGTGDPSIQETQYF
TGTGCCACCTCAGGGACAGGGGATCCGAGTATCCAAGAGACCCAGTACTTC
>TRBJ1-4|TRBV7-3|.|20|.
CASSFYDSPLSRDVNEKLFF
TGTGCCAGCAGCTTCTACGACTCCCCCCTAAGCCGGGACGTAAATGAAAAACTGTTTTTT
>TRBJ2-1|TRBV5-1|.|16|.
CASSHIDRGSYNEQFF
TGCGCCAGCAGTCATATAGATAGGGGTTCCTACAATGAGCAGTTCTTC
>TRBJ2-7|TRBV20-1|few|16|.
CSARLVGTARYGEQYF
TGCAGTGCTAGACTCGTCGGGACTGCGAGATATGGCGAGCAGTACTTC
>TRBJ2-1|TRBV6-5|many|15|TRBD2
CASSYTGGSRNEQFF
TGTGCCAGCAGTTACACGGGCGGGAGTCGTAATGAGCAGTTCTTC
>TRBJ2-1|TRBV15|few|15|.
CATSRDLNRHSEQFF
TGTGCCACCAGCAGAGATCTGAACAGACACAGTGAGCAGTTCTTC
>TRBJ2-1|TRBV20-1|.|15|.
CSAPEGGGPYNEQFF
TGCAGTGCTCCCGAAGGGGGGGGGCCTTACAATGAGCAGTTCTTC
>TRBJ1-6|TRBV27|.|12|.
CASRVYNSPLHF
TGTGCCAGCAGGGTATATAATTCACCCCTCCACTTT
>TRBJ1-1|TRBV7-3|few|14|TRBD1
CASSLNRGTAEAFF
TGTGCCAGCAGCTTAAATAGGGGGACAGCTGAAGCTTTCTTT
>TRBJ1-2|TRBV7-9|few|15|.
CASTLRGTRNYGYTF
TGTGCCAGCACCCTTAGGGGGACTCGTAACTATGGCTACACCTTC
>TRBJ2-1|TRBV14|few|17|.
CASSQEGAGYSYNEQFF
TGTGCCAGCAGCCAAGAGGGCGCGGGGTACTCCTACAATGAGCAGTTCTTC
>TRBJ2-5|TRBV7-2|.|14|TRBD2
CASSATLGGETQYF
TGTGCCAGCAGCGCAACATTGGGAGGGGAGACCCAGTACTTC
>TRBJ2-1|TRBV6-5|.|13|.
CASSFLPSNEQFF
TGTGCCAGCAGTTTCCTTCCATCCAATGAGCAGTTCTTC
>TRBJ2-3|TRBV9|.|15|TRBD2
CASSSQSGRADTQYF
TGTGCCAGCAGCTCCCAGAGCGGGAGAGCAGATACGCAGTATTTT
>TRBJ2-7|TRBV10-3|few|12|TRBD1
CATGQVSYEQYF
TGTGCCACAGGACAGGTCTCCTACGAGCAGTACTTC
>TRBJ2-7|TRBV7-6|.|18|TRBD2
CASSLGIRSGRAYDEQYF
TGTGCCAGCAGCTTAGGTATTCGGAGCGGGAGGGCCTACGACGAGCAGTACTTC